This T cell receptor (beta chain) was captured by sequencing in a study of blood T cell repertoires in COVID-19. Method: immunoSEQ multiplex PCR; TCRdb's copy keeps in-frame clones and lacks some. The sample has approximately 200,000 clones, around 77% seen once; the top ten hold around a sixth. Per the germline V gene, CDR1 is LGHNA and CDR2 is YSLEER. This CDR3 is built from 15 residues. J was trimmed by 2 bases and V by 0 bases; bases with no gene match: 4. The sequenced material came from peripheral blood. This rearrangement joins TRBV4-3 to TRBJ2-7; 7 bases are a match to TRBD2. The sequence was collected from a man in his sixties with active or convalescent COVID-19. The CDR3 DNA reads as TGCGCCAGCAGCCAAGATCTAGCGGCTGCCTACGAGCAGTACTTC. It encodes CASSQDLAAAYEQYF.